The sequence of this T cell receptor (beta chain) was determined in a study of blood T cell repertoires in COVID-19 (dated by TCRdb to about 2020). Regarding the study in general: Samples from collaborators originated in the United States, Italy and Spain and spanned both the acute and convalescent phases of COVID-19. The prospective study material was composed of cDNA or gDNA derived from T cells, B-cell-depleted T cells, or PBMCs. Deeply sampled blood TCRbeta repertoires from subjects exposed to, actively infected with, or recovered from COVID-19 were included in the dataset. The repertoires were released in a freely available public database intended as a resource for research on the immune response to SARS-CoV-2. The samples were drawn from the first 160 participants of the ongoing ImmuneRACE study and from 1,254 subjects provided by 6 global collaborators. Sample metadata almost always included a de-identified subject ID, COVID-19 status, age in years and sex. Where available, HLA class I and class II types were taken from metadata supplied by the sample provider and were not determined by assay-based typing. Overall study results and their limits: The amount of clinical and demographic metadata varied by source and participant and was provided uncurated.

TCRbeta CDR3 regions were amplified from genomic DNA by means of the immunoSEQ Assay, a bias-controlled multiplex PCR. On the authors' methods: The number of nucleated cells in each sample was estimated by amplification of reference gene primers within the assay. To quantify the absolute abundance of each unique TCRbeta CDR3 rearrangement, sequence reads were collapsed and filtered. For each sample, productive Simpson clonality was calculated as the square root of Simpson's diversity index across productive rearrangements. In TCRdb, the immuneACCESS table is reduced to in-frame sequences with V and J assigned. These tables do not hold every clone; where another copy was compared, an unresolved V gene accounts for under half, and the others remain unexplained. V, J and clone size reflect that table, while D and trimming were determined from the DNA. A total of about 190,000 clones appear in this sample, about 85% of them only once. The ten largest clones add up to about 20% of the sample.

As regards this clone: Its target antigen remains unknown. Base qualities are not recorded, but no much larger clone differs from it by a single base.

Each collaborating institution followed its own protocols to collect whole blood in K2EDTA tubes. For TCRbeta analysis, collaborator samples were shipped as frozen whole blood, as isolated PBMCs, or as DNA extracted from either sample type. Including the terminal cysteine and phenylalanine, the CDR3 comprises 12 residues. CDR3 DNA is the only sequence kept; it has 36 bases, read in frame from the first base. Trimming removed 6 bases from V and 6 bases from J, leaving 10 bases between the germline ends. What was sequenced was peripheral blood. The chain links TRBV12-3 or TRBV12-4 with TRBJ2-3; perhaps TRBD1 is the D gene, with 6 bases matching. The source is a human donor in a cohort sampled during active COVID-19. The nucleotides read TGTGCCAGCAGCTGGCAGGGGGATACGCAGTATTTT. It encodes CASSWQGDTQYF.